Below, 9 T cell receptor beta chains from the same sample are listed, as sequenced in a study of Graves' ophthalmopathy and Graves' hyperthyroidism. RNA transcripts were the source from which TCR beta CDR3 regions were amplified. The workflow started with a first-round RT-PCR run with HTBI primers and then moved on to a second-round multiplex PCR. One entry per CDR3 protein results from TCRdb running MiXCR on the multiplex PCR reads. Found here are a few hundred thousand distinct CDR3 sequences, roughly a sixth of them singletons; the top ten hold roughly 2.3%. The specimen was peripheral blood. These receptor sequences come from an adult woman with stable Graves' hyperthyroidism.

This clonotype was picked up a small number of times. The junction departs from the called germline gene at one end, perhaps through a read error. The chain employs TRBV4-1 and TRBJ2-7, with 7 bases lining up with TRBD1. CDR3 length equals 14 residues. CDR1 and CDR2 (germline): MGHRA, YSYEKL. The CDR3 DNA reads TGCGCCAGCCGCCATGGGACAGCATCCTACGAGCAGTACTTC. Its protein is CASRHGTASYEQYF.

This clonotype was seen ten or more times. The chain joins TRBV28 to TRBJ1-2, with TRBD1 matching 7 bases. The CDR3 consists of 14 residues. J gave up 4 bases and V 4 bases, and 6 bases lay outside the gene matches. Per germline, CDR1 MDHEN and CDR2 SYDVKM. CDR3 sequence: CASSSLDRVYGYTF. DNA of the CDR3: TGTGCCAGCAGTTCCTTAGACAGGGTCTATGGCTACACCTTC.

This clonotype was counted many times. The chain carries TRBV2 and TRBJ2-7; TRBD2 aligns across 8 bases. With V trimmed by 6 bases and J by 1 base, 8 bases remained unmatched. The germline CDR1 and CDR2 sequences are SNHLY and FYNNEI. The CDR3 has 15 amino acids. The CDR3 DNA reads as TGTGCCAGCAGGGAAAGACTAGCGCTTTCCTACGAGCAGTACTTC. Its protein product is CASRERLALSYEQYF.

In its sample, this clonotype was seen many times. The chain carries TRBV20-1 and TRBJ1-5; D gene ambiguous. Between the trimmed V and J ends, which lost 1 base and 0 bases, there was a span of 10 bases. The length of the CDR3 is 15 residues. CDR1 is DFQATT, CDR2 SNEGSKA, per germline (reference sequence). CDR3 loop: CSARGASNSNQPQHF. The CDR3 nucleotides read TGCAGTGCTAGAGGGGCCTCAAATAGCAATCAGCCCCAGCATTTT.

This clonotype was recorded at least ten times. The V and J genes are TRBV29-1 and TRBJ1-2; D perhaps matches TRBD1 (6 bases). V lost 6 bases, J lost 8 bases, and 19 bases lay in between. The CDR3 totals 13 residues. Germline CDR1 reads SQVTM; CDR2 reads ANQGSEA. This CDR3 reads CSVPGGLLGGYTF. The CDR3 DNA reads as TGCAGCGTCCCGGGGGGGCTACTGGGCGGCTACACCTTC.

Ten or more counts support this clonotype. The rearrangement uses TRBV4-1 and TRBJ1-6; TRBD1 is a possible D gene (6 bases). The CDR3 contains 18 residues. Germline V CDR1 and CDR2: MGHRA, YSYEKL. Trimming left V 1 base short and J 4 bases short, with 17 bases between. CDR3 in amino acids: CASSQAGGLGGYNSPLHF. The CDR3 DNA reads as TGCGCCAGCAGCCAAGCGGGAGGGTTAGGGGGTTATAATTCACCCCTCCACTTT.

This clonotype was found a few times. J is TRBJ2-7 and V is TRBV27, with a possible D match to TRBD2 (6 bases). Germline CDR1 is MNHEY and CDR2 is SMNVEV (reference sequence). The CDR3 contains 16 residues. Trimming left V 2 bases short and J 0 bases short, with 14 bases between. This CDR3 reads CASSLKLAASSYEQYF. The CDR3 nucleotides read TGTGCCAGCAGTTTAAAATTAGCGGCAAGCTCCTACGAGCAGTACTTC.

Ten or more counts support this clonotype. This CDR3 is CASGLVNGQTQNTEAFF. CDR3 bases: TGTGCTAGTGGTTTGGTAAATGGGCAGACTCAGAACACTGAAGCTTTCTTT. The chain uses TRBV12-5 and TRBJ1-1; D is ambiguous. Germline V CDR1 and CDR2: LGHNT, FRNRAP. The CDR3 totals 17 residues. Trimming pared 0 bases from V and 1 base from J, leaving 15 bases between. Using reference TRBV12-5 and TRBJ1-1 for the parts outside the CDR3, the full variable domain is DARVTQTPRHKVTEMGQEVTMRCQPILGHNTVFWYRQTMMQGLELLAYFRNRAPLDDSGMPKDRFSAEMPDATLATLKIQPSEPRDSAVYFCASGLVNGQTQNTEAFFGQGTRLTVV.

The chain recombines TRBV15 with TRBJ2-7, with 7 bases identical to TRBD1. Germline trimming cut 0 bases from V and 4 bases from J; bases unmatched to any gene: 3. Germline loops: CDR1 LNHNV, CDR2 YYDKDF (reference sequence). The CDR3 is made up of 14 amino acids. The DNA of the CDR3 is TGTGCCACCAGCAGAGATAGACAGGGATACGAGCAGTACTTC. It translates to CATSRDRQGYEQYF.